The sequence of this TCR beta chain was determined in a study of regulatory T cells in long-lasting Graves disease. At the level of the study: The term persistent Graves' disease signified upward of 5 years on antithyroid drugs with positive TSH receptor antibodies.

Study-wide results and limits: Persistent-disease Graves' patients showed less TCR diversity than new cases. Public clonotype sharing was higher in persistent than newly diagnosed patients.

With regard to this clonotype: What it binds is unknown.

To make TCR beta libraries, researchers used iRepertoire HTBI primers and Arm-PCR of CDR3 regions. Each CDR3 protein is one row after TCRdb ran MiXCR on the multiplex PCR reads. The data show 350,000 to 500,000 distinct CDR3 sequences, 21% seen once. Stated time point: persistent/refractory GD, antithyroid drugs over 5 years with positive TRAb. TCR sequences were obtained from RNA taken from PBMCs. Graves' disease diagnoses used American Thyroid Association guidelines. Sequenced here: peripheral blood mononuclear cells (PBMCs), sampled when the disease was refractory, from a patient treated with antithyroid drugs. This TCR was sampled from a female donor with Graves disease.

In DNA form, the CDR3 reads TGCAGCGTTCTCCGCGGGTTAGCGGGAGGCCCCCGGAACGAGCAGTACTTC. Residues: CSVLRGLAGGPRNEQYF. The V gene is TRBV29-1, the J gene TRBJ2-7; 10 bases line up with TRBD2. V was pared by 5 bases and J by 5 bases, with 18 bases of the junction left unmatched. The CDR3 loop spans 17 amino acids. From germline, CDR1 is SQVTM and CDR2 ANQGSEA.